The TCR beta chain described here comes from a study of blood T cell repertoires in COVID-19. The study recruited people aged roughly 18 to 100 years across around 23 US areas. Categorization into cohorts depended on clinical history that participants reported. Original analysis: Estimated nucleated cell counts came from reference gene primer amplification. Assay: immunoSEQ multiplex PCR; the TCRdb copy retains only in-frame clones and omits some. Clonal size and the V and J genes are those of that table, whereas D and trimming came from the DNA. The sample contains fewer than 450,000 clones, around 90% of which appear only once. Per the germline V gene, CDR1 is LNHDA and CDR2 is SQIVND (reference sequence). The length of the CDR3 is 12 residues. J gave up 8 bases and V 8 bases, and 6 bases lay outside the gene matches.

This sequence joins TRBV19 and TRBJ1-2, with TRBD1 matching 9 bases. This sequence was found in a woman between 35 and 50 years old with acute COVID-19. Specimen: PBMCs or T cells enriched from blood (not recorded which). The CDR3 spells CASLGDRVGYTF. CDR3 nucleotide sequence: TGTGCCAGTCTGGGGGACAGGGTAGGCTACACCTTC.